The source of this T cell receptor (beta chain) is a study of T cell changes during pregnancy in multiple sclerosis. V was pared by 4 bases and J by 1 base, with 5 bases of the junction left unmatched. Germline V CDR1 and CDR2: SGDLS, YYNGEE. This CDR3 is built from 17 residues. Only in-frame clones appear in the TCRdb table, and some are missing; sequencing was by immunoSEQ multiplex PCR. The table has about 41,000 clones, roughly nine tenths seen once. Sample: CD4+ T cells from peripheral blood mononuclear cells, taken in the first trimester of pregnancy. The rearrangement joins TRBV9 to TRBJ2-3, with 14 nucleotides matching TRBD2. This receptor was taken from a female donor with multiple sclerosis, enrolled in a pregnancy study. CDR3 coding DNA: TGTGCCAGCAGCCCTTGGGGACTAGCGGGAGGCACAGATACGCAGTATTTT. It is translated as CASSPWGLAGGTDTQYF.